This section outlines one TCR beta chain sequence together with its context. Its specificity is not known. The data were taken from a study of T-cell reconstitution after alpha-beta-depleted transplantation in children. CDR1 and CDR2 from the germline V gene are SGDLS and YYNGEE. This CDR3 spans 15 amino acids. Trimming at V came to 0 bases and at J to 8 bases, leaving 8 bases not matched to a gene. Preparing the TCRbeta library involved the use of unique molecular identifiers. One entry per CDR3 protein results from TCRdb running MiXCR on the PCR reads. The sample carries about 58,000 distinct CDR3 sequences, 40% to 55% recorded once. Study-wide points: Surviving recipient T cells and thymic progenitors accounted for the high day-60 TCRbeta diversity observed in some patients. After one year, T-cell counts and TCRbeta diversity mostly came from new T cells. At around two months after transplant, the alpha-beta T cells were reportedly derived from several hundred expanded clones that came from non-depleted graft cells.

Sequenced material: PBMCs, mostly from graft donor cells, taken 360 days after TCRalphabeta/CD19-depleted stem cell transplant. The rearrangement uses TRBV9 and TRBJ2-7; 10 bases align to TRBD2. This sequence was found in a male patient under 18 who had a stem cell transplant for acute lymphoblastic leukemia, so the T cells may come from the graft donor. The CDR3 DNA reads as TGTGCCAGCAGCGTAGTCGGTCTAGCGGGGGCTCAGCAGTACTTC. Its translation is CASSVVGLAGAQQYF.